Presented here are 16 T cell receptor beta chains from one specimen sequenced in a study of blood T cell repertoires in COVID-19. The data were produced by immunoSEQ multiplex PCR, yet TCRdb's version contains in-frame clones alone and is incomplete. The sample lists over 100,000 clones; roughly 81% were seen once. Sample: peripheral blood. These receptors came from a human donor in a cohort sampled during active COVID-19.

The CDR3 sequence: CASSQGGDTTNNSPLHF. The DNA for the CDR3 is TGCGCCAGCAGCCAAGGGGGCGACACGACCAATAATTCACCCCTCCACTTT. The chain joins TRBV4-1 to TRBJ1-6, with D possibly being TRBD1 (5 bases). V was clipped by 1 base and J by 5 bases, with 15 bases between them. The V gene's germline CDR1 is MGHRA and CDR2 YSYEKL. This CDR3 has 17 amino acids.

This clone was observed a few times. This chain connects TRBV7-9 to TRBJ2-1; the match to TRBD1 covers 8 bases. Germline V gives CDR1 SEHNR, CDR2 FQNEAQ (reference sequence). CDR3 size: 13 residues. With V trimmed by 3 bases and J by 8 bases, 3 bases remained unmatched. The CDR3 DNA sequence: TGTGCCAGCAGCTTCCAGGGGGCGCATGAGCAGTTCTTC. Its protein product is CASSFQGAHEQFF.

The CDR3 bases are TGTGCCAGCAGTGAACCCGGGGGAAGGGGAACCGGGGAGCTGTTTTTT. Translated: CASSEPGGRGTGELFF. This chain uses TRBV2 with TRBJ2-2; possibly TRBD2 for D (6 bases). The CDR3 has 16 residues. Germline assignment: CDR1 SNHLY and CDR2 FYNNEI. V dropped 2 bases and J dropped 5 bases, with 15 bases sitting between them. Full variable domain (remainder filled in from reference TRBV2 and TRBJ2-2): EPEVTQTPSHQVTQMGQEVILRCVPISNHLYFYWYRQILGQKVEFLVSFYNNEISEKSEIFDDQFSVERPDGSNFTLKIRSTKLEDSAMYFCASSEPGGRGTGELFFGEGSRLTVL.

The chain links TRBV9 to TRBJ2-2; 7 bases are a match to TRBD2. This CDR3 has 16 residues. Germline trimming cut 5 bases from V and 0 bases from J; bases unmatched to any gene: 7. Germline CDR1 reads SGDLS; CDR2 reads YYNGEE. The CDR3, as DNA: TGTGCCAGCAGTGGAGGGGAGGGCACGAACACCGGGGAGCTGTTTTTT. It is translated as CASSGGEGTNTGELFF.

The chain combines TRBV29-1 with TRBJ2-7, with D possibly being TRBD1 (7 bases). Germline V gives CDR1 SQVTM, CDR2 ANQGSEA. Trimming cost V 4 bases and J 3 bases, with 28 bases left between them. This CDR3 is 18 amino acids long. The CDR3: CSVVGGILSGQRRYEQYF. In nucleotides, the CDR3 is TGCAGCGTTGTCGGAGGGATACTTTCGGGACAGCGACGCTACGAGCAGTACTTC.

The chain has TRBV10-3 and TRBJ2-7; the match to TRBD1 covers 8 bases. Germline V gives CDR1 ENHRY, CDR2 SYGVKD. The CDR3 is 15 residues long. Trimming removed 6 bases from V and 1 base from J; junction bases left unmatched: 8. CDR3 DNA sequence: TGTGCCATCAGCGGACAGGGCGGCAATTCCTACGAGCAGTACTTC. Protein product: CAISGQGGNSYEQYF.

This clone has only one observation. The chain combines TRBV30 with TRBJ2-7; 7 nucleotides match TRBD2. CDR1 and CDR2 from the germline V gene are GTSNPN and SVGIG (reference sequence). This CDR3 has 14 amino acids. V shed 0 bases, J shed 2 bases, and the junction held 4 bases outside the gene matches. The DNA for the CDR3 is TGTGCCTGGAGTGTGGGGGGGGTCACCTACGAGCAGTACTTC. It is translated as CAWSVGGVTYEQYF.

This clone was seen more than once but under ten times. The CDR3 DNA follows: TGTGCCAGCTCACCATCTCACGGAGATACGCAGTATTTT. Encoded protein: CASSPSHGDTQYF. The chain is built from TRBV18 and TRBJ2-3; no definite D call. The CDR3 has 13 residues. CDR1 and CDR2 (germline): KGHSH, LQKENI. V lost 2 bases, J lost 5 bases, and 8 bases lay in between.

The rearrangement links TRBV18 to TRBJ2-5, with TRBD2 as a possible D gene (6 bases). Germline CDR1 reads KGHSH; CDR2 reads LQKENI. CDR3 length: 16 amino acids. The germline V and J ends were trimmed by 0 bases and 7 bases, with 18 bases remaining between them. This chain's CDR3 is CASSPPLEGGAGTQYF. CDR3 in DNA: TGTGCCAGCTCACCACCCCTCGAAGGAGGGGCAGGGACCCAGTACTTC.

The rearrangement joins TRBV5-1 to TRBJ1-5; D unresolved. CDR1 is SGHRS and CDR2 is YFSETQ in the germline V gene. Trimming stripped 1 base from V and 1 base from J, with 9 bases between. There are 15 residues in the CDR3. The CDR3 sequence is CASSLTGLSNQPQHF. The CDR3 DNA is TGCGCCAGCAGCTTGACCGGTTTAAGCAATCAGCCCCAGCATTTT.

J is TRBJ2-5 and V is TRBV5-4; 8 positions agree with TRBD1. The CDR3 runs to 14 residues. J gave up 1 base and V 3 bases, and 2 bases lay outside the gene matches. CDR1 is SGHNT and CDR2 is YYREEE in the germline V gene (reference sequence). The CDR3: CASSSGQAQETQYF. The DNA of the CDR3 is TGTGCCAGCAGCTCGGGACAGGCCCAAGAGACCCAGTACTTC.

The chain employs TRBV7-9 and TRBJ1-2; D may be TRBD1 (5 bases). Germline CDR1 is SEHNR and CDR2 is FQNEAQ (reference sequence). The CDR3 is 17 residues long. Between the trimmed V and J ends, which lost 8 bases and 5 bases, there was a span of 27 bases. The CDR3 region has the DNA TGTGCCAGCCAACCCATGAGTGCCGGGGGATCGACTTATGGCTACACCTTC. This translates into CASQPMSAGGSTYGYTF.

The chain has TRBV7-2 and TRBJ2-3; TRBD2 matches at 11 bases. The CDR3 has 15 amino acids. The junction had 4 bases not matched to a gene; V was cut back by 3 bases and J by 5 bases. Germline V CDR1 and CDR2: SGHTA, FQGNSA. In nucleotides, the CDR3 is TGTGCCAGCAGCTTTATAGCGGGGGGGGGAGATACGCAGTATTTT. Its protein product is CASSFIAGGGDTQYF.

The gene calls are TRBV2 and TRBJ2-7; 13 bases line up with TRBD2. The CDR3 is 15 residues long. The V segment lost 1 base and the J segment 7 bases; nucleotides outside the gene matches: 4. Germline values: CDR1 SNHLY, CDR2 FYNNEI. This CDR3 is CASSEGLAGGWEQYF. As DNA, the CDR3 is TGTGCCAGCAGTGAAGGACTAGCGGGGGGCTGGGAGCAGTACTTC.

The rearrangement links TRBV28 to TRBJ1-5; unclear D gene. The CDR3 has 14 amino acids. Looked up from germline, CDR1 is MDHEN and CDR2 is SYDVKM. The germline V and J ends were trimmed by 5 bases and 6 bases, with 14 bases remaining between them. The CDR3 region has the DNA TGTGCCAGCAGTCTGGATCAGGTGGTTCAGCCCCAGCATTTT. Translated, it gives CASSLDQVVQPQHF.

This chain links TRBV2 with TRBJ1-5; unclear D gene. Germline loops: CDR1 SNHLY, CDR2 FYNNEI. CDR3 length equals 15 residues. Between the trimmed V and J ends, which lost 3 bases and 4 bases, there was a span of 13 bases. The CDR3 DNA reads as TGTGCCAGCAGTGAGGAGACCTTGGGTAATCAGCCCCAGCATTTT. Its translation is CASSEETLGNQPQHF.